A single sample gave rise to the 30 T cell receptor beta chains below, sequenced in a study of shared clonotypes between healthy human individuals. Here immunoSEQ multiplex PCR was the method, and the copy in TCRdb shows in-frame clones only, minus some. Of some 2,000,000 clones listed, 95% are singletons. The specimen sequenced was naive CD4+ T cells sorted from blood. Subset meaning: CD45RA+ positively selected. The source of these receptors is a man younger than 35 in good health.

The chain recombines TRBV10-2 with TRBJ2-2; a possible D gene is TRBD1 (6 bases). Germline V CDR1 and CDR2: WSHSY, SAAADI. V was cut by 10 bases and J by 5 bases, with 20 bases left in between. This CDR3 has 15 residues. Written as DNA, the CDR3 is TGCGCCACCTACAGAACAGGGTCGGGGACCGGGGAGCTGTTTTTT. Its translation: CATYRTGSGTGELFF.

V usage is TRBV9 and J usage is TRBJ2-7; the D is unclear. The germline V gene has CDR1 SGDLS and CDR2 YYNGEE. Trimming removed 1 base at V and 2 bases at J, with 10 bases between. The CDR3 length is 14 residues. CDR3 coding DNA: TGTGCCAGCAGCGTACGCGAGACACCCTACGAGCAGTACTTC. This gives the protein CASSVRETPYEQYF.

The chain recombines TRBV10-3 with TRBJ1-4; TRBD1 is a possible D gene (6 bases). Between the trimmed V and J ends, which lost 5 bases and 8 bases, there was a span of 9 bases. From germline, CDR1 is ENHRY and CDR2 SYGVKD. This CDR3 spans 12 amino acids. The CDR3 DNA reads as TGTGCCATCAGTAGAGGGGGGGAAAAACTGTTTTTT. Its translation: CAISRGGEKLFF.

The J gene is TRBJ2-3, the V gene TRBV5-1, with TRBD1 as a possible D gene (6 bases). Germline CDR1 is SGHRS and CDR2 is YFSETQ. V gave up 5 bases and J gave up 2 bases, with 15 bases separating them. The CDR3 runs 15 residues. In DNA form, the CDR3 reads TGCGCCAGCAGACCTACGGGACAAGTCACAGATACGCAGTATTTT. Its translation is CASRPTGQVTDTQYF.

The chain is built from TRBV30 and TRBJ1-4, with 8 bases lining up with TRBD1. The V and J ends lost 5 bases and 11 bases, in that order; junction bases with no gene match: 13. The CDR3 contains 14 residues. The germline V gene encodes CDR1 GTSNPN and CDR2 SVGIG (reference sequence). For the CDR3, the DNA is TGTGCCTGGCAAACCCAGGGGGCCCCTTGGAAACTGTTTTTT. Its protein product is CAWQTQGAPWKLFF.

DNA of the CDR3: TGTGCCAGCAGCTTAGAAGGGACCGCTCCTCGGGCCCTCCACTTT. Protein sequence: CASSLEGTAPRALHF. This sequence joins TRBV7-2 and TRBJ1-6; tentatively, D is TRBD1 (5 bases). The V gene lost 1 base and the J gene lost 14 bases, with 18 bases spanning the gap. Germline V gene data show CDR1 as SGHTA and CDR2 as FQGNSA. This CDR3 is built from 15 residues.

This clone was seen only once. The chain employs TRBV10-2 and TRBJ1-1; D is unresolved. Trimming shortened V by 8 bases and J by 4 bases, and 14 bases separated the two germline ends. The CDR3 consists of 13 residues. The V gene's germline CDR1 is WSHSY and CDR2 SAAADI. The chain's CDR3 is CASSQVGATEAFF. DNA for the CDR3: TGCGCCAGCTCCCAGGTTGGAGCCACTGAAGCTTTCTTT.

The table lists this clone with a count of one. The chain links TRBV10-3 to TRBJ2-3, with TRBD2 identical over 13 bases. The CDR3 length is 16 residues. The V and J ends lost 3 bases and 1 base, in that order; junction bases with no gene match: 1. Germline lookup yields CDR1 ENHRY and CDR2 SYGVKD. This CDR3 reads CAISDGTSGGTDTQYF. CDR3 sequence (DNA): TGTGCCATCAGTGACGGGACTAGCGGGGGCACAGATACGCAGTATTTT.

The CDR3 DNA is TGTGCCAGCAGCCGCCGCACCCTAGCGGATGGCTCAAGCTCCTACAATGAGCAGTTCTTC. This encodes CASSRRTLADGSSSYNEQFF. The chain links TRBV27 to TRBJ2-1, with 7 bases aligning to TRBD2. The CDR3 extends over 20 amino acids. Germline CDR1 reads MNHEY; CDR2 reads SMNVEV (reference sequence). The V segment lost 6 bases and the J segment 0 bases; nucleotides outside the gene matches: 20.

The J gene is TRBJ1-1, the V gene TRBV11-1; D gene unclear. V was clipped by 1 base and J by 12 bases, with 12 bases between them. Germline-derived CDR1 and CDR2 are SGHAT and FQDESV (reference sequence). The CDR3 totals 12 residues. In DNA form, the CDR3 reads TGTGCCAGCAGCTTAGGGGGTAGCGGGACTTTCTTT. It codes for CASSLGGSGTFF.

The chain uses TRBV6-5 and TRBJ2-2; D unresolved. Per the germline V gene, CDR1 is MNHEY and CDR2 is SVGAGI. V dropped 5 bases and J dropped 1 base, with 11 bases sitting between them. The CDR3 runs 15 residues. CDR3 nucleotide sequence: TGTGCCAGCAGTCCCGGACGGATGAACACCGGGGAGCTGTTTTTT. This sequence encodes CASSPGRMNTGELFF.

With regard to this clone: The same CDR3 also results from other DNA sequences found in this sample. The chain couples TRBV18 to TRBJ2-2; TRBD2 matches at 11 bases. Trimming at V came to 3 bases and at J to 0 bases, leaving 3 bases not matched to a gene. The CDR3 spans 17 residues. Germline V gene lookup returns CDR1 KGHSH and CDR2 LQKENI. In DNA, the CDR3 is TGTGCCAGCTCACCCGGGACTAGCGGTACGAACACCGGGGAGCTGTTTTTT. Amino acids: CASSPGTSGTNTGELFF.

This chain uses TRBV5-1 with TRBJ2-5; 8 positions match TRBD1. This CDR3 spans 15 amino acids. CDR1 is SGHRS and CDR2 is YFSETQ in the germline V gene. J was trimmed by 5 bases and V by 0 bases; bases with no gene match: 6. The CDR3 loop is CASSLVPTGGETQYF. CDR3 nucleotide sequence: TGCGCCAGCAGCTTGGTCCCTACAGGGGGGGAGACCCAGTACTTC. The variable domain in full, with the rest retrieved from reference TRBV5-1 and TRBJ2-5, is KAGVTQTPRYLIKTRGQQVTLSCSPISGHRSVSWYQQTPGQGLQFLFEYFSETQRNKGNFPGRFSGRQFSNSRSEMNVSTLELGDSALYLCASSLVPTGGETQYFGPGTRLLVL.

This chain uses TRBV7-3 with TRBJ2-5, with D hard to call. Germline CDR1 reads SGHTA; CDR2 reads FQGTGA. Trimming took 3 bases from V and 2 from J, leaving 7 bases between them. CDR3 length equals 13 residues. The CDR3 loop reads CASSLGGQETQYF. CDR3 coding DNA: TGTGCCAGCAGCTTGGGTGGGCAAGAGACCCAGTACTTC. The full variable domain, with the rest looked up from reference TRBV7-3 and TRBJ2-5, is GAGVSQTPSNKVTEKGKYVELRCDPISGHTALYWYRQSLGQGPEFLIYFQGTGAADDSGLPNDRFFAVRPEGSVSTLKIQRTERGDSAVYLCASSLGGQETQYFGPGTRLLVL.

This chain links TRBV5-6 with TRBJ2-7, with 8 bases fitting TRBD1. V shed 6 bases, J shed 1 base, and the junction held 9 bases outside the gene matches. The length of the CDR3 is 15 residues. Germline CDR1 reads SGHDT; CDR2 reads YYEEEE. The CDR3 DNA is TGTGCCAGCAACAGAGGACAGGGCGCTTCCTACGAGCAGTACTTC. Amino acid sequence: CASNRGQGASYEQYF.

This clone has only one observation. The CDR3 sequence: CASSGDNSNQPQHF. In DNA, the CDR3 is TGTGCCAGCAGTGGCGACAATAGCAATCAGCCCCAGCATTTT. The rearrangement links TRBV28 to TRBJ1-5; D gene unclear. This CDR3 contains 14 residues. V was shortened by 5 bases and J by 0 bases, with 8 bases between the two germline ends. Germline V gene lookup returns CDR1 MDHEN and CDR2 SYDVKM.

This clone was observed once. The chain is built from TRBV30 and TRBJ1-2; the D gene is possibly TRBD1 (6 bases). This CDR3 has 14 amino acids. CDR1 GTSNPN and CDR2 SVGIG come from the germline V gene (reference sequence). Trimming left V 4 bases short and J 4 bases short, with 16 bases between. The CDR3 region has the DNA TGTGCCTGGATAACGAAGGGGGATGGCTATGGCTACACCTTC. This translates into CAWITKGDGYGYTF.

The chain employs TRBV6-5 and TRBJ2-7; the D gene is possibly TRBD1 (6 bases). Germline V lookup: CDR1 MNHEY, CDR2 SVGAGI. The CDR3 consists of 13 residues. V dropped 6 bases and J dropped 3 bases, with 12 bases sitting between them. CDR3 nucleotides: TGTGCCAGCAGCCGCACAGGGTTCTACGAGCAGTACTTC. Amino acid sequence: CASSRTGFYEQYF.

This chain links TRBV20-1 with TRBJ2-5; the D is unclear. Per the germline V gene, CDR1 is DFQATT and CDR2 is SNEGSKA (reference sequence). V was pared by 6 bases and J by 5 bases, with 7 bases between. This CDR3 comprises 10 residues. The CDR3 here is CSAAWETQYF. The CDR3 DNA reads TGCAGTGCCGCTTGGGAGACCCAGTACTTC.

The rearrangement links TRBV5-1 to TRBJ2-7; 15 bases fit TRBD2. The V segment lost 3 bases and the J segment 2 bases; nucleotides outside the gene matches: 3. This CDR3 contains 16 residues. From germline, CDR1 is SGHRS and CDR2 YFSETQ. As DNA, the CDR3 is TGCGCCAGCAGCTCCGGGACTAGCGGGAGGACCTACGAGCAGTACTTC. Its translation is CASSSGTSGRTYEQYF.

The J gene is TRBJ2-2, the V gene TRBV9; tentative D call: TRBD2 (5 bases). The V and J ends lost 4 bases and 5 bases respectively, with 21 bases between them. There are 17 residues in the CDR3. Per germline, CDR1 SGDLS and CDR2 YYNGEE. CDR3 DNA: TGTGCCAGCAGCCCCGGGCCGGGAACCCCTAAAACCGGGGAGCTGTTTTTT. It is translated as CASSPGPGTPKTGELFF.

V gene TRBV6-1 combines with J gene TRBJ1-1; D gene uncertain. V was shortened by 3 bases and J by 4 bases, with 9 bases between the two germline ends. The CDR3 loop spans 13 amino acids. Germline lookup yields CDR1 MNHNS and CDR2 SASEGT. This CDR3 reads CASSDPWGTEAFF. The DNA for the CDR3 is TGTGCCAGCAGTGATCCCTGGGGCACTGAAGCTTTCTTT.

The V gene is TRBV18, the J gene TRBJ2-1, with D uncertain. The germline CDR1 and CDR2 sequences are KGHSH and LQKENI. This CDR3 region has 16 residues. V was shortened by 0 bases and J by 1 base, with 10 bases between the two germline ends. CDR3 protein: CASSPPPSWSYNEQFF. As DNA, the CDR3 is TGTGCCAGCTCACCACCTCCCAGCTGGTCCTACAATGAGCAGTTCTTC.

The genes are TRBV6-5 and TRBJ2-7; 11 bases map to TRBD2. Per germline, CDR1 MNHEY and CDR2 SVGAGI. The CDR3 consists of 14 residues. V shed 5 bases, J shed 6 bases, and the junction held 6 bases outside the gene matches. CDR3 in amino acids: CASSTTSGEGEQYF. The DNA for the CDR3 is TGTGCCAGCAGTACGACTAGCGGGGAGGGCGAGCAGTACTTC.

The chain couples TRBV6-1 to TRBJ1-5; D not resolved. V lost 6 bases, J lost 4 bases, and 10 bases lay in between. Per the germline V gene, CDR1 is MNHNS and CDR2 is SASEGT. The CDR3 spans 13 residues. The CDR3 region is CASSQTENQPQHF. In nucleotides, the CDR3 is TGTGCCAGCAGCCAGACGGAGAATCAGCCCCAGCATTTT.

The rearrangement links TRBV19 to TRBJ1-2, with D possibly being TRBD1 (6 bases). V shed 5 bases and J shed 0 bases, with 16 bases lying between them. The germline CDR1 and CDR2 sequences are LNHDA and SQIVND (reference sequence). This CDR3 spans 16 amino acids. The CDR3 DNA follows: TGTGCCAGTAGTTCCACGGGGGGCCCTACTAACTATGGCTACACCTTC. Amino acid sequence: CASSSTGGPTNYGYTF.

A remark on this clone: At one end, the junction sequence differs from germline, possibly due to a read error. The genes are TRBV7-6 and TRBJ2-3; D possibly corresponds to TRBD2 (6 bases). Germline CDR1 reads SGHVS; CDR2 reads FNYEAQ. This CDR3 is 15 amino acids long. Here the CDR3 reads CAGSLGDSEVGTQYF. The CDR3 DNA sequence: TGTGCCGGCAGCTTAGGGGACTCCGAAGTGGGTACGCAGTATTTT.

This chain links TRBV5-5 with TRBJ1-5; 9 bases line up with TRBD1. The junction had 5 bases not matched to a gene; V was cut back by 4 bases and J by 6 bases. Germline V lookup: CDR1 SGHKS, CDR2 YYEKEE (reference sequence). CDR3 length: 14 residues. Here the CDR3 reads CASSGRQGGQPQHF. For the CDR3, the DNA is TGTGCCAGCAGCGGAAGACAGGGGGGTCAGCCCCAGCATTTT.

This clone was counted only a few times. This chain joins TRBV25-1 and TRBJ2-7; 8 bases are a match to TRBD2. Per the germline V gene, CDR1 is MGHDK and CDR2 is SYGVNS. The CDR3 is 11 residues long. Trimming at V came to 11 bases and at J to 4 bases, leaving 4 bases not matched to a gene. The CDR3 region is CAAGGSYEQYF. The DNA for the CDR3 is TGTGCCGCGGGGGGCAGTTACGAGCAGTACTTC.

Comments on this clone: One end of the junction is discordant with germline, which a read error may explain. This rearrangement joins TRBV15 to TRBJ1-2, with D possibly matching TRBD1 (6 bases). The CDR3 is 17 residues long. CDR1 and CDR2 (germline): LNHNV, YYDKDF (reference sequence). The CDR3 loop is CATSREYPGHQADGYTF. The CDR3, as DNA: TGTGCCACCAGCCGAGAGTACCCGGGACACCAAGCAGATGGCTACACCTTC.